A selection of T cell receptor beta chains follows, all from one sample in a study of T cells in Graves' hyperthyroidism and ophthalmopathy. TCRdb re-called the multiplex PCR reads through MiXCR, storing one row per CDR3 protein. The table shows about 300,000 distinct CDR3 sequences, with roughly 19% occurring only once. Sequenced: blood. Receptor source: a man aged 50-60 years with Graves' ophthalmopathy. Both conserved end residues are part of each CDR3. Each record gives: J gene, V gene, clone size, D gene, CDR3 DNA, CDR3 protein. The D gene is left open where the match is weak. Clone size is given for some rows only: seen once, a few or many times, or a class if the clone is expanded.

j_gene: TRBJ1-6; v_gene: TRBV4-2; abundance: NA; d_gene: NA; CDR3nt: TGTGCCAGCAGCCAAGAGCTTGGGGGGGCGAATAATTCACCCCTCCACTTT; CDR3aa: CASSQELGGANNSPLHF
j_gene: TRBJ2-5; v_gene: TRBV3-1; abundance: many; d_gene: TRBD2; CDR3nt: TGTGCCAGCAGCTCGGGACTAGTAAAAGAGACCCAGTACTTC; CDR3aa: CASSSGLVKETQYF
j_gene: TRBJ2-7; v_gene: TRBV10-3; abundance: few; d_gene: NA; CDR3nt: TGTGCCATCAGTGAAAGGGGGTACGAGCAGTACTTC; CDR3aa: CAISERGYEQYF
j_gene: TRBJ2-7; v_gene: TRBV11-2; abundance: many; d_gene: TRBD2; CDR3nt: TGTGCCAGCTCGGAGCTAGCGGGTTCCTACGAGCAGTACTTC; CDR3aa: CASSELAGSYEQYF
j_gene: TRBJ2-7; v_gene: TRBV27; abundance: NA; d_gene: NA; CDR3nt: TGTGCCAGCAGTATGAAACAGGGTGGCTCCTACGAGCAGTACTTC; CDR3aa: CASSMKQGGSYEQYF
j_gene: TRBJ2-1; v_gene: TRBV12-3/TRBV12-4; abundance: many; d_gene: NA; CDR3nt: TGTGCCAGCAGTTTATCCATTGAGCAGTTCTTC; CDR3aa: CASSLSIEQFF
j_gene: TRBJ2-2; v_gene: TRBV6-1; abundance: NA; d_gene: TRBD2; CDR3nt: TGTGCCAGCAGTGAACGAGCGGGAGGAAGGCTGTTTTTT; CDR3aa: CASSERAGGRLFF
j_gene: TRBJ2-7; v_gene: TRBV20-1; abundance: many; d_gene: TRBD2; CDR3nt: TGCAGTGGCCGCCCGGGACTAGCGGGAGGTTCGGCTGGGCCTTCGGGTTACTTC; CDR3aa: CSGRPGLAGGSAGPSGYF
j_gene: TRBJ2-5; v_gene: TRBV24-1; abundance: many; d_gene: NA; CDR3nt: TGTGCCACCAGTGACCAAGGACAAGAGACCCAGTACTTC; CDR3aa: CATSDQGQETQYF
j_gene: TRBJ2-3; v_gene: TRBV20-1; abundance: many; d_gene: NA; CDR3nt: TGCAGTGCTAGGCGACTAGGATCTAGCACAGATACGCAGTATTTT; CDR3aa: CSARRLGSSTDTQYF
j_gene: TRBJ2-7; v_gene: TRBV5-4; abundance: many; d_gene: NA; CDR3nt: TGTGCCAGCAGCTTGAAGGGGGGCTACGAGCAGTACTTC; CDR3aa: CASSLKGGYEQYF
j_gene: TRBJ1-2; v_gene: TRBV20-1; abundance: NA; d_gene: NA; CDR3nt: TGCATTCCTGGGGGGCCAGAAACCGGGAATGGCTACACCTTC; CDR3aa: CIPGGPETGNGYTF
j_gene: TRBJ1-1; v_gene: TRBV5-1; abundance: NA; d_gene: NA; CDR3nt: TGCGCCAGCAGCTTGGCTACCGGGCAGAACACTGAAGCTTTCTTT; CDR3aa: CASSLATGQNTEAFF
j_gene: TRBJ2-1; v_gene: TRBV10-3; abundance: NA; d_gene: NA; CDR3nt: TGTGCCATCAAGGCCCAGGGCTCGGACAATGAGCAGTTCTTC; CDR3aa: CAIKAQGSDNEQFF
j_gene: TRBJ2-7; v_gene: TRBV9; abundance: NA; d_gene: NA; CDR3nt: TGTGCCAGCAGCGTAGAGGGAGGGGGCTTCTACGAGCAGTACTTC; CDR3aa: CASSVEGGGFYEQYF
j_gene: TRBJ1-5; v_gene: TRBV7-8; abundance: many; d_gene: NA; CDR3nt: TGTGCCAGCAGCCAAACCCACGGAAGCAATCAGCCCCAGCATTTT; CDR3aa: CASSQTHGSNQPQHF
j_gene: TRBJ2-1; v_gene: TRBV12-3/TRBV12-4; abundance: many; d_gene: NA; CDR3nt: TGTGCCAGCAGTCCCGGGATCTCCTCTGAGCAGTTCTTC; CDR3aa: CASSPGISSEQFF
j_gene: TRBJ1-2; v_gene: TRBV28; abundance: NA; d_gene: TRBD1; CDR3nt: TGTGCCAGCACCGAAGACAGGGAAGACTATGGCTACACCTTC; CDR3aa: CASTEDREDYGYTF
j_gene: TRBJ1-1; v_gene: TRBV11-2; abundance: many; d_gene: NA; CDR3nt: TGTGCCAGCAGCTTGTTTGTACGGGCTGAAGCTTTCTTT; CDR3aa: CASSLFVRAEAFF
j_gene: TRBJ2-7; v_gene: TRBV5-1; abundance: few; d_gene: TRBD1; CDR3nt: TGCGCCAGCAGCGAGGGACAGGGGAACGAGCAGTACTTC; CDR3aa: CASSEGQGNEQYF
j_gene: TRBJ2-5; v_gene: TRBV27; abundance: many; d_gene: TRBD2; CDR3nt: TGTGCCAGCAGTCTTAGGGCTCCGGGACTAGCGGGGGGAAGCTCCCAAGAGACCCAGTACTTC; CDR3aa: CASSLRAPGLAGGSSQETQYF
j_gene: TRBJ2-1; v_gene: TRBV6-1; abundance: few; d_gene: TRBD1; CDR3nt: TGTGCCAGCTCACGGGACAGGGTCAACAATGAGCAGTTCTTC; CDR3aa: CASSRDRVNNEQFF
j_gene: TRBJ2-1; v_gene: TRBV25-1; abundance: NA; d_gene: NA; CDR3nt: TGTGCCAGCATGCCCGGGAACAATGAGCAGTTCTTC; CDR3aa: CASMPGNNEQFF
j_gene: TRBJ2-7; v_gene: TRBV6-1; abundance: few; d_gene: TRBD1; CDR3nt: TGTGCCAGCAGTGATGACAGGGTAGCCTACGAGCAGTACTTC; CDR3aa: CASSDDRVAYEQYF
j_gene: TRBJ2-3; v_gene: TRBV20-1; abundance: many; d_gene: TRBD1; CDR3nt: TGCAGTGCTAGCCCCGGGGACAGGGATATAGATACGCAGTATTTT; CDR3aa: CSASPGDRDIDTQYF
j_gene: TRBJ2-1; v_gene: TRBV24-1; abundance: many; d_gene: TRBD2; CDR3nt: TGTGCCACCAGTGACGTGGGACTAGCGGGAGACAATGAGCAGTTCTTC; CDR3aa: CATSDVGLAGDNEQFF
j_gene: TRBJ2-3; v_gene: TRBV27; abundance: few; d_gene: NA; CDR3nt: TGTGCCAGCAGTCCGCTCCCCACAGATACGCAGTATTTT; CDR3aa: CASSPLPTDTQYF
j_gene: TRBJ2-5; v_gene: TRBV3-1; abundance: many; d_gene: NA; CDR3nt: TGTGCCAGCAGACCCATTCGACCGACGAGTGGGACCCAGTACTTC; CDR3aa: CASRPIRPTSGTQYF
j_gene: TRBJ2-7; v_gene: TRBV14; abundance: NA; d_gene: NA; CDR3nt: TGTGCCAGCACCGAGAGGGTGCTTAGCTCCTACGAGCAGTACTTC; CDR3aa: CASTERVLSSYEQYF
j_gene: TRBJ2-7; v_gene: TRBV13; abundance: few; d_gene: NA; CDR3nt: TGTGCCAGCAGCCCGCAGGGGGAGGGAGGCACCTACGAGCAGTACTTC; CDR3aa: CASSPQGEGGTYEQYF
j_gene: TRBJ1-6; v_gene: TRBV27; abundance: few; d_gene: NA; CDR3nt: TGTGCCAGCAGTTGGGGGGCCCGGGCACCTAACTATAATTCACCCCTCCACTTT; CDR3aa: CASSWGARAPNYNSPLHF
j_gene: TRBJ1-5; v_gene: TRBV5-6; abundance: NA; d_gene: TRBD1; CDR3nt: TGTGCCAGCAGCCCTGGACAGGGGGCGAGTCAGCCCCAGCATTTT; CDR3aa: CASSPGQGASQPQHF
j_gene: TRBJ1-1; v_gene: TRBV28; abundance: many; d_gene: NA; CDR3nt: TGTGCCAGCAGTCTCCCTCATGAAGCTTTCTTT; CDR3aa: CASSLPHEAFF
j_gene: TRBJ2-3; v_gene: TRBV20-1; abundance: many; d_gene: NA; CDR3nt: TGCAGTGCTCCACCGACTAGTCCCCCCACAGATACGCAGTATTTT; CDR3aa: CSAPPTSPPTDTQYF
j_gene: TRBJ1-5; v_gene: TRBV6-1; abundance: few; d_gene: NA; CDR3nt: TGTGCCAGCAGAAGACGGGTTAATCAGCCCCAGCATTTT; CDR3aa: CASRRRVNQPQHF
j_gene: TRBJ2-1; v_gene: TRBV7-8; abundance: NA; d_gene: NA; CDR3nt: TGTGCCAGCAGCCCACTGAGCTCCTACAATGAGCAGTTCTTC; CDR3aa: CASSPLSSYNEQFF
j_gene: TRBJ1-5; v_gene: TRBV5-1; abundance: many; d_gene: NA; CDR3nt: TGCGCCAGCAGCCCAGGGGACGGGGTCCAGCCCCAGCATTTT; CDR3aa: CASSPGDGVQPQHF
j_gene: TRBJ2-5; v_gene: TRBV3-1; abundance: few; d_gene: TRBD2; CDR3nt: TGTGCCAGCAGCCCCGGGACTAGCGGACACCAAGAGACCCAGTACTTC; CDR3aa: CASSPGTSGHQETQYF
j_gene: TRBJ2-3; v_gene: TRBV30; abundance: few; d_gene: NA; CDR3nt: TGTGCCTGGAGTGTAGCGTTCGGAGACACAGATACGCAGTATTTT; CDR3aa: CAWSVAFGDTDTQYF
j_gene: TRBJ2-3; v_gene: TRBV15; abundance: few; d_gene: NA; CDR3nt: TGTGCCACCAGTCCTAAGGGCTACTTAACTGATACGCAGTATTTT; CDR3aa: CATSPKGYLTDTQYF
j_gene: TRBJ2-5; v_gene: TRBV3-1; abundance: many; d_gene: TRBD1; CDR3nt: TGTGCCAGCAGCCAACGAACAGGGGGCCAAGAGACCCAGTACTTC; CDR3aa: CASSQRTGGQETQYF
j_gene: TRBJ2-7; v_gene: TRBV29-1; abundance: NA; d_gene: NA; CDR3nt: TGCAGCGCCACCGGGGCTCCTGGCTACGAGCAGTACTTC; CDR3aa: CSATGAPGYEQYF
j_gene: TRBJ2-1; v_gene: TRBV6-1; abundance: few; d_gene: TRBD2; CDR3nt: TGTGCCAGCACCCGAGGACTAGCGGGTAATGAGCAGTTCTTC; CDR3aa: CASTRGLAGNEQFF
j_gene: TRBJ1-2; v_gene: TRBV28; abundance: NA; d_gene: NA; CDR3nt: TGTGCCAGCAGTTTGAGGTTGTATGGCTACACCTTC; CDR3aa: CASSLRLYGYTF
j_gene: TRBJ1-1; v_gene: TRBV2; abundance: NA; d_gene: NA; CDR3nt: TGTGCCAGCAGTGAAGCGCCCACTGAAGCTTTCTTT; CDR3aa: CASSEAPTEAFF
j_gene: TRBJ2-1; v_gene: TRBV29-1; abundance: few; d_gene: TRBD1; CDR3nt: TGCAGCGCTGGGGGACAGGGAGCGAATGAGCAGTTCTTC; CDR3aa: CSAGGQGANEQFF
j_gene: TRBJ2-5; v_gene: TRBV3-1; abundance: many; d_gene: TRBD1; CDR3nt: TGTGCCAGCAGCCCCCCCGACAGGGGGTTCCAAGAGACCCAGTACTTC; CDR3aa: CASSPPDRGFQETQYF
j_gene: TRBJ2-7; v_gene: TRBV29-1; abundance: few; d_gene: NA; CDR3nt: TGCAGCGTTGGAGCAGGGGTCTCCTACGAGCAGTACTTC; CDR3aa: CSVGAGVSYEQYF
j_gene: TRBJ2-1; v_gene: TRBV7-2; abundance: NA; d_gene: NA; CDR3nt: TGTGCCGGCAGCTTAGCACACCCAAACAATGAGCAGTTCTTC; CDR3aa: CAGSLAHPNNEQFF